One T cell receptor beta chain is described in this entry. The sample originates from a study of brain T cells in children with intractable seizures. Method: immunoSEQ multiplex PCR; TCRdb's copy keeps in-frame clones and lacks some. The profile covers 70,000 to 85,000 clones, with around nine tenths appearing a single time and around 24% taken by the ten largest. V lost 2 bases and J lost 2, with 9 bases in between. The CDR3 runs to 14 residues. Germline V gene data show CDR1 as MDHEN and CDR2 as SYDVKM. This clonotype originated in a girl between 2 and 10 years old with Rasmussen encephalitis and intractable seizures. The input for sequencing was peripheral blood, taken at surgery. This chain joins TRBV28 and TRBJ1-1; D is undetermined. The CDR3 DNA reads as TGTGCCAGCAGTTTAATCGTGGGAAACACTGAAGCTTTCTTT. This encodes CASSLIVGNTEAFF.